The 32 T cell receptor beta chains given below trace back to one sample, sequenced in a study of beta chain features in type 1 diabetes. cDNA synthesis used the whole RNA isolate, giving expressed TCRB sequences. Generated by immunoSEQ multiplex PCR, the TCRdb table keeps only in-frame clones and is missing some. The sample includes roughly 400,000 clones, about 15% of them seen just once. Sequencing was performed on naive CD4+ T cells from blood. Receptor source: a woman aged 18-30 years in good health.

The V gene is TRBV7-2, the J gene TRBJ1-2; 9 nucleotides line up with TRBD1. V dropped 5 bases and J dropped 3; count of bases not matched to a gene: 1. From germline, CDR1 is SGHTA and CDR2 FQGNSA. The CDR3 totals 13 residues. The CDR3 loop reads CASSRDRDYGYTF. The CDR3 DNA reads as TGTGCCAGCAGCCGGGACAGGGACTATGGCTACACCTTC.

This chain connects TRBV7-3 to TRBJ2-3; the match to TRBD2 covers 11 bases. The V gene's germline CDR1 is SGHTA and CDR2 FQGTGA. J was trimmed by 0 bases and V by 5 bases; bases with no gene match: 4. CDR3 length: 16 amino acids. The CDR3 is CASSPGLAASTDTQYF. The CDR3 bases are TGTGCCAGCAGCCCGGGACTAGCGGCTAGCACAGATACGCAGTATTTT.

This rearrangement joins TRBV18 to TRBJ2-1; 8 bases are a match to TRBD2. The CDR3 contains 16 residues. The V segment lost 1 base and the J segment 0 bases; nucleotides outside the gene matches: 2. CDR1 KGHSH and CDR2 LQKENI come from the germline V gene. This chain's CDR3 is CASSPLSGSSYNEQFF. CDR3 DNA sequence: TGTGCCAGCTCACCACTAAGCGGGAGCTCCTACAATGAGCAGTTCTTC.

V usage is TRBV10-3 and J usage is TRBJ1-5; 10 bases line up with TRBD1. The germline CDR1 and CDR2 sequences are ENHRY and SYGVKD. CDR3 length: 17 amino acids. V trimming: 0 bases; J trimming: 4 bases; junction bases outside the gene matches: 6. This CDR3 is CAISESERTGGNQPQHF. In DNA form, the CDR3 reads TGTGCCATCAGTGAGTCGGAGAGGACAGGGGGGAATCAGCCCCAGCATTTT.

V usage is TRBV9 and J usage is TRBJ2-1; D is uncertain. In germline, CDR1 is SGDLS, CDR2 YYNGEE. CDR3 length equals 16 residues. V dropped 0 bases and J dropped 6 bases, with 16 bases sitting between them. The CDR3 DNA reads TGTGCCAGCAGCGTAGGAGCTCTGATACTACTCAATGAGCAGTTCTTC. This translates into CASSVGALILLNEQFF.

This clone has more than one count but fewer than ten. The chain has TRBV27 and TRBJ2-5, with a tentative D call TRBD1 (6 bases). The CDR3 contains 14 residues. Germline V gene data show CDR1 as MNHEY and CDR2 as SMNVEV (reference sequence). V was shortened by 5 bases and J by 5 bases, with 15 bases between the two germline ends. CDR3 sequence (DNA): TGTGCCAGCAGTCCCATACAGGGATTGGAGACCCAGTACTTC. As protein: CASSPIQGLETQYF.

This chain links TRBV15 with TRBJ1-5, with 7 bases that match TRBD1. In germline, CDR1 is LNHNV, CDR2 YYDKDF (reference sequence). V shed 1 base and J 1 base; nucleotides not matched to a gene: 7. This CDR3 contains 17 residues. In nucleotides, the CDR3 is TGTGCCACCAGCAGAGGACTACAGGGGACGAGCAATCAGCCCCAGCATTTT. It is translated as CATSRGLQGTSNQPQHF.

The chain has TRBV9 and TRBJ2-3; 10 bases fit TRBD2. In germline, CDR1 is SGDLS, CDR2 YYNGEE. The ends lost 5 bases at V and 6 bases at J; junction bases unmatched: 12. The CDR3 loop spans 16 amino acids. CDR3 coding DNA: TGTGCCAGCAGTTCCTTGGGACTAGCGCAATGGGATACGCAGTATTTT. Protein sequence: CASSSLGLAQWDTQYF.

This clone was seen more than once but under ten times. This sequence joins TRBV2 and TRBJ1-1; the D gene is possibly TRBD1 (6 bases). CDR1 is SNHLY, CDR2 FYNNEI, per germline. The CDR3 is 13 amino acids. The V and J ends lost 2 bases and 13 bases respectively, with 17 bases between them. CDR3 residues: CASSELDSRLCFF. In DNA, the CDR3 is TGTGCCAGCAGTGAATTGGACAGCAGACTGTGTTTCTTT.

The CDR3 protein is CASSLRTSGAYEQYF. The CDR3 coding sequence is TGTGCCAGCAGCCTGAGGACTAGCGGGGCCTACGAGCAGTACTTC. The V gene is TRBV11-3, the J gene TRBJ2-7; 12 nucleotides match TRBD2. Looked up from germline, CDR1 is SGHNT and CDR2 is YENEEA. V dropped 5 bases and J dropped 2; count of bases not matched to a gene: 4. The CDR3 totals 15 residues.

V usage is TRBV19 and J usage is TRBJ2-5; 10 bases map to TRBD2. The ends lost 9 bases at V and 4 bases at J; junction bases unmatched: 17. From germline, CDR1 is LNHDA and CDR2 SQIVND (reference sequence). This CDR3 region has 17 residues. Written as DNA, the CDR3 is TGTGCCAGCGCTATGACTAGCGGGCCGGGTACTGTAGAGACCCAGTACTTC. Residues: CASAMTSGPGTVETQYF. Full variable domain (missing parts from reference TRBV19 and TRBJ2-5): DGGITQSPKYLFRKEGQNVTLSCEQNLNHDAMYWYRQDPGQGLRLIYYSQIVNDFQKGDIAEGYSVSREKKESFPLTVTSAQKNPTAFYLCASAMTSGPGTVETQYFGPGTRLLVL.

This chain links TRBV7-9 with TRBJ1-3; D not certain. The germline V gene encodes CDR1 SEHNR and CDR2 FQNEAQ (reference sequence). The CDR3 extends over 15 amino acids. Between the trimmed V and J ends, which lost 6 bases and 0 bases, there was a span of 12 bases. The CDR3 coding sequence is TGTGCCAGCAGACGACAAGAACACTCTGGAAACACCATATATTTT. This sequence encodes CASRRQEHSGNTIYF. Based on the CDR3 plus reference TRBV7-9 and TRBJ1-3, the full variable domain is DTGVSQNPRHKITKRGQNVTFRCDPISEHNRLYWYRQTLGQGPEFLTYFQNEAQLEKSRLLSDRFSAERPKGSFSTLEIQRTEQGDSAMYLCASRRQEHSGNTIYFGEGSWLTVV.

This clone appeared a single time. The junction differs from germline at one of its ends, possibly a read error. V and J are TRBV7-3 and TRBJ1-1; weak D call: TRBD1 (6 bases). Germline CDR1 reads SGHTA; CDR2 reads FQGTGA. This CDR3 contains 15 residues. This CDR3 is CASSLSAGAYTEAFF. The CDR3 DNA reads TGTGCCAGCAGTTTAAGTGCGGGGGCATACACTGAAGCTTTCTTT.

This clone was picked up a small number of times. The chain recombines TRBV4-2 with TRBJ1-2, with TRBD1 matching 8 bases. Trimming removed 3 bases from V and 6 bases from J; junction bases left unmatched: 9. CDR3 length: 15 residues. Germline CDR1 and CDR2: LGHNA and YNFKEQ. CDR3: CASSQASDRGDGYTF. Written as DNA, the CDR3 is TGTGCCAGCAGCCAGGCTTCCGACAGGGGCGATGGCTACACCTTC.

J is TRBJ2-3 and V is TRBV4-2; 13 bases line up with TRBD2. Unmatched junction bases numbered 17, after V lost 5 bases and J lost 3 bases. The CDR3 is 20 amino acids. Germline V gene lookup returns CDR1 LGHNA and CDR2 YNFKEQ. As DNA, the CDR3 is TGTGCCAGCAGCACCCAAAGAGGACTAGCGGGAGACGTTTTGACAGATACGCAGTATTTT. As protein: CASSTQRGLAGDVLTDTQYF.

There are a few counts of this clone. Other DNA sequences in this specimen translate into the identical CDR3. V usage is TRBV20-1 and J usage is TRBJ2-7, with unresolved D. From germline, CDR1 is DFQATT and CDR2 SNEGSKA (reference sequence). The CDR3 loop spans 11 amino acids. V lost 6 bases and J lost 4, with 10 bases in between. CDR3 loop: CSARTRYEQYF. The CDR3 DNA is TGCAGTGCACGAACTCGATACGAGCAGTACTTC.

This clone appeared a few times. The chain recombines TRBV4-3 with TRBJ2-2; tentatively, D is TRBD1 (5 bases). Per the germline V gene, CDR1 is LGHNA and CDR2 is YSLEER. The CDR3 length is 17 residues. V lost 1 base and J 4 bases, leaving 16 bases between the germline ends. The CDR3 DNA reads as TGCGCCAGCAGCCAAGTCGGGCAGGGCGGCCTCACCGGGGAGCTGTTTTTT. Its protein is CASSQVGQGGLTGELFF.

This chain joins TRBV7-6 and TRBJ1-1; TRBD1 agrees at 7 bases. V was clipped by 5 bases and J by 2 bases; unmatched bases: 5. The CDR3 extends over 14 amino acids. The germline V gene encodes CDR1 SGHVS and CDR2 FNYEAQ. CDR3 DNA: TGTGCCAGCAGCGCCCGACAGGGAAACACTGAAGCTTTCTTT. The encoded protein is CASSARQGNTEAFF. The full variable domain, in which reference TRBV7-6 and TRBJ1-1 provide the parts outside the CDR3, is GAGVSQSPRYKVTKRGQDVALRCDPISGHVSLYWYRQALGQGPEFLTYFNYEAQQDKSGLPNDRFSAERPEGSISTLTIQRTEQRDSAMYRCASSARQGNTEAFFGQGTRLTVV.

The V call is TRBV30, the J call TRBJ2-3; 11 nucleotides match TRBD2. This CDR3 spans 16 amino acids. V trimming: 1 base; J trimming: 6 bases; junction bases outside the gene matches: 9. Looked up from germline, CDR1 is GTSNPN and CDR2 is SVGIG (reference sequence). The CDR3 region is CAWSGGLAALWDTQYF. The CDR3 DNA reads TGTGCCTGGAGTGGGGGACTAGCGGCCCTGTGGGATACGCAGTATTTT.

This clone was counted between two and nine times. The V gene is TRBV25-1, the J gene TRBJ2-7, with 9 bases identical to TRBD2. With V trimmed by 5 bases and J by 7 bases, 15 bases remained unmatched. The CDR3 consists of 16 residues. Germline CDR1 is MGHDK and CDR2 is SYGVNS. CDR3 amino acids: CASSNPQAGGPREQYF. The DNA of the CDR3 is TGTGCCAGCAGTAATCCACAAGCGGGAGGACCGAGGGAGCAGTACTTC.

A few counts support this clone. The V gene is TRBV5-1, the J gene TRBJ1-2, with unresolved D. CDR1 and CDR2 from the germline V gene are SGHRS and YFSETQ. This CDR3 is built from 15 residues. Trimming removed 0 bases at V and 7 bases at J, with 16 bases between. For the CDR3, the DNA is TGCGCCAGCAGCTTGGTTTCCGGAGCAAGCGGTGGCTACACCTTC. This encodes CASSLVSGASGGYTF.

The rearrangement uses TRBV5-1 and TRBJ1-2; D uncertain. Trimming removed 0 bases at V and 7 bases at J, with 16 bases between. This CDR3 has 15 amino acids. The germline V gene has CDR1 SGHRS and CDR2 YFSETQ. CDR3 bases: TGCGCCAGCAGCTTGGCCTCCGTGGGGAGCGGTGGCTACACCTTC. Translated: CASSLASVGSGGYTF.

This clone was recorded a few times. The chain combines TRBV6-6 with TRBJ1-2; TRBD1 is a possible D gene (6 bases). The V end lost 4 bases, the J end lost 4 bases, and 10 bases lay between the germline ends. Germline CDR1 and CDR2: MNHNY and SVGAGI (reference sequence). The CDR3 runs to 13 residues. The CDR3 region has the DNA TGTGCCAGCAGTTTGACGGACAGCTATGGCTACACCTTC. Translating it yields CASSLTDSYGYTF.

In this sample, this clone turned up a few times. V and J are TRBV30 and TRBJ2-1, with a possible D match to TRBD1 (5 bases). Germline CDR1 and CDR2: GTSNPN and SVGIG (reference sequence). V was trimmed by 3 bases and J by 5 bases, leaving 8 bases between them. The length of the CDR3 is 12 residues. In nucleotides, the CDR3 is TGTGCCTGGAGCCCAGGGAACAATGAGCAGTTCTTC. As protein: CAWSPGNNEQFF.

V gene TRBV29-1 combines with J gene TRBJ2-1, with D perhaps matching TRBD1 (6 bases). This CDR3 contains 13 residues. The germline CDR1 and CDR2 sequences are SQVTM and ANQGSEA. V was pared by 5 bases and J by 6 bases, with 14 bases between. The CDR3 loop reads CSVKLQGFNEQFF. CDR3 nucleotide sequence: TGCAGCGTTAAACTACAGGGTTTCAATGAGCAGTTCTTC.

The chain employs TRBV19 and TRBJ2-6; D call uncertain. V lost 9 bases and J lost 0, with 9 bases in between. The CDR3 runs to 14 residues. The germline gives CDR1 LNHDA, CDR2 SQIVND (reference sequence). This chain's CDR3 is CASDGFSGANVLTF. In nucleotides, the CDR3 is TGTGCCAGCGACGGGTTCTCTGGGGCCAACGTCCTGACTTTC.

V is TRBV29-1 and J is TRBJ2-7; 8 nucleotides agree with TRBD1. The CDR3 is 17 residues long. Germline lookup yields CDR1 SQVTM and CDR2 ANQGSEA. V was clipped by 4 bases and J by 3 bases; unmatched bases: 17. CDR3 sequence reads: CSVVPDRGNWRDYEQYF. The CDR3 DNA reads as TGCAGCGTTGTCCCCGACAGGGGAAATTGGCGGGACTACGAGCAGTACTTC.

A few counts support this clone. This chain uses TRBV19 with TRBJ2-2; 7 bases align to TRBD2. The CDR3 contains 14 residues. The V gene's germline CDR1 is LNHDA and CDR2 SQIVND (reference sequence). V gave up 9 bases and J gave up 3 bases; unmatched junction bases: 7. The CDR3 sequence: CARTGGTDTGELFF. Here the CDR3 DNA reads TGTGCCAGGACCGGGGGGACGGACACCGGGGAGCTGTTTTTT.

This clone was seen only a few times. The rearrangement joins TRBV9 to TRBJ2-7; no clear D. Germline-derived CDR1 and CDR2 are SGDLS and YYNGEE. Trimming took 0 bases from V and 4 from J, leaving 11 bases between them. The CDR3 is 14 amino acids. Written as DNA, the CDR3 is TGTGCCAGCAGCGTAGGAGGCTCCAGTTACGAGCAGTACTTC. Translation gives CASSVGGSSYEQYF.

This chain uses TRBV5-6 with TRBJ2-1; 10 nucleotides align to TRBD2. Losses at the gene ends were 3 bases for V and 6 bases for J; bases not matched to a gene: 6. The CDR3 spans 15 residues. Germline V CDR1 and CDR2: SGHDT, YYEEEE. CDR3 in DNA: TGTGCCAGCAGCTCTCTAGCGGGAGTAGGCAATGAGCAGTTCTTC. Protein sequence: CASSSLAGVGNEQFF.

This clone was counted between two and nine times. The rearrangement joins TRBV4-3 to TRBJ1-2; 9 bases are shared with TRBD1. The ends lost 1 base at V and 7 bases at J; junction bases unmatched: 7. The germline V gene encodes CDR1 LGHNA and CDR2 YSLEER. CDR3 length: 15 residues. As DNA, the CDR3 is TGCGCCAGCAGCCAAGCCGTGGGACAGGGTGGTGGCTACACCTTC. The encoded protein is CASSQAVGQGGGYTF.

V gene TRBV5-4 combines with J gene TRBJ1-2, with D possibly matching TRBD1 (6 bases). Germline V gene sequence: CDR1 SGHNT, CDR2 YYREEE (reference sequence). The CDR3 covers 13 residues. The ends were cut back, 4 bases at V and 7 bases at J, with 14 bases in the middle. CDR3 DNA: TGTGCCAGCAGCCGACAGGATTTTGCTGGCTACACCTTC. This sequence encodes CASSRQDFAGYTF. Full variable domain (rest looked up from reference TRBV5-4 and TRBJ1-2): ETGVTQSPTHLIKTRGQQVTLRCSSQSGHNTVSWYQQALGQGPQFIFQYYREEENGRGNFPPRFSGLQFPNYSSELNVNALELDDSALYLCASSRQDFAGYTFGSGTRLTVV.